The 27 T cell receptor beta chains given below trace back to one sample, sequenced in a study of blood T cells in healthy people across ages. A second PCR, run for roughly 7 to 11 cycles, used a sample-barcoded 5' primer plus a J-beta primer mix. TCRdb called the 5' RACE reads again in MiXCR, with one record for every CDR3 protein. In the table there are some 710,000 distinct CDR3 sequences, around a fifth of which are singletons. Sequenced input: blood. The receptors were gathered from an older man in good health.

The V call is TRBV27, the J call TRBJ2-1; unclear D gene. Trimming took off 7 bases at V and 6 bases at J, with 10 bases between the two ends. Germline V gene sequence: CDR1 MNHEY, CDR2 SMNVEV (reference sequence). The length of the CDR3 is 12 residues. The CDR3 loop is CASTSYSNEQFF. CDR3 in DNA: TGTGCCAGCACTTCTTACTCCAATGAGCAGTTCTTC.

This clonotype is a singleton in its sample. The V gene is TRBV9, the J gene TRBJ2-3; TRBD2 matches at 7 bases. This CDR3 spans 16 amino acids. V gave up 0 bases and J gave up 1 base; unmatched junction bases: 5. Germline V gene data show CDR1 as SGDLS and CDR2 as YYNGEE. For the CDR3, the DNA is TGTGCCAGCAGCGTAGAGGAGCGGGGTCGCACAGATACGCAGTATTTT. The encoded protein is CASSVEERGRTDTQYF.

The J gene is TRBJ2-1, the V gene TRBV2; 7 nucleotides match TRBD2. The J call may not be correct, given that the DNA end is closer to TRBJ2-5. Germline V gene data show CDR1 as SNHLY and CDR2 as FYNNEI. The length of the CDR3 is 13 residues. In DNA, the CDR3 is TGTGCCAGCACGGGGGGAGAGTTGGAGACCCAGTACTTC. Translated: CASTGGELETQYF.

The chain joins TRBV7-8 to TRBJ1-4; perhaps TRBD1 as D (5 bases). Looked up from germline, CDR1 is SGHVS and CDR2 is FQNEAQ. CDR3 length: 16 residues. V lost 1 base, J lost 2 bases, and 11 bases lay in between. The CDR3 region is CASSLEGRVTNEKLFF. The CDR3 DNA reads TGTGCCAGCAGCTTAGAGGGGAGGGTGACTAATGAAAAACTGTTTTTT.

This chain joins TRBV12-3 or TRBV12-4 and TRBJ2-1; D uncertain. The CDR3 is made up of 12 amino acids. V was shortened by 2 bases and J by 8 bases, with 7 bases between the two germline ends. CDR3 sequence reads: CASSLLVDEQFF. The CDR3 region has the DNA TGTGCCAGCAGTTTACTTGTCGATGAGCAGTTCTTC.

The rearrangement uses TRBV30 and TRBJ1-2; D is unresolved. CDR3 length: 13 amino acids. Germline lookup yields CDR1 GTSNPN and CDR2 SVGIG (reference sequence). Trimming removed 1 base at V and 0 bases at J, with 6 bases between. CDR3 nucleotide sequence: TGTGCCTGGAGTGCGGGATCTAACTATGGCTACACCTTC. The encoded protein is CAWSAGSNYGYTF.

This clonotype turned up a few times. The chain employs TRBV5-1 and TRBJ1-3; D is undetermined. This CDR3 has 14 residues. The germline V gene has CDR1 SGHRS and CDR2 YFSETQ. V was cut by 0 bases and J by 2 bases, with 6 bases left in between. The CDR3: CASSLEGPGNTIYF. In DNA form, the CDR3 reads TGCGCCAGCAGCTTGGAGGGCCCTGGAAACACCATATATTTT.

This clonotype has ten or more counts. The gene calls are TRBV29-1 and TRBJ2-1; the D gene is possibly TRBD2 (6 bases). Trimming took off 5 bases at V and 5 bases at J, with 10 bases between the two ends. CDR3 length equals 12 residues. Germline assignment: CDR1 SQVTM and CDR2 ANQGSEA. CDR3 sequence (DNA): TGCAGCGTTCGCGGGATAAACAATGAGCAGTTCTTC. Encoded protein: CSVRGINNEQFF.

This chain uses TRBV5-6 with TRBJ2-1, with D tentatively TRBD1 (5 bases). CDR3 length equals 16 residues. Trimming removed 4 bases at V and 2 bases at J, with 16 bases between. Germline V gives CDR1 SGHDT, CDR2 YYEEEE. The CDR3 is CASSNGQYLAYNEQFF. The CDR3 region has the DNA TGTGCCAGCAGCAATGGACAATACCTCGCCTACAATGAGCAGTTCTTC.

The chain uses TRBV2 and TRBJ2-5; 7 bases are shared with TRBD1. There are 15 residues in the CDR3. V lost 4 bases and J lost 1; bases outside the gene matches: 6. Germline V CDR1 and CDR2: SNHLY, FYNNEI. The CDR3: CASSVPGQPQETQYF. CDR3 nucleotide sequence: TGTGCCAGCAGTGTACCGGGACAGCCCCAAGAGACCCAGTACTTC.

A note on this clonotype: One end of the junction is discordant with germline, which a read error may explain. The gene calls are TRBV12-3 or TRBV12-4 and TRBJ1-4, with TRBD1 as a possible D gene (5 bases). The CDR3 spans 14 residues. In DNA form, the CDR3 reads TGTGCCAGCAGTTTAAGGCAGGGTGGGGAAAAACTGTCTTTT. Its translation: CASSLRQGGEKLSF.

This CDR3 reads CASSSYGTLSYNEQFF. CDR3 bases: TGTGCCAGCAGTTCATATGGGACACTGTCCTACAATGAGCAGTTCTTC. V usage is TRBV27 and J usage is TRBJ2-1; weak D call: TRBD1 (6 bases). The V and J ends lost 4 bases and 1 base respectively, with 14 bases between them. Germline CDR1 reads MNHEY; CDR2 reads SMNVEV (reference sequence). This CDR3 comprises 16 residues.

The CDR3 is CASSSDRDNEKLFF. The DNA for the CDR3 is TGCGCCAGCAGCTCCGACAGGGATAATGAAAAACTGTTTTTT. The chain uses TRBV5-1 and TRBJ1-4; TRBD1 aligns across 7 bases. Germline loops: CDR1 SGHRS, CDR2 YFSETQ. The trim removed 3 bases at V and 4 bases at J, leaving 3 bases unmatched. This CDR3 comprises 14 residues. Together with reference TRBV5-1 and TRBJ1-4, the CDR3 gives the full variable domain: KAGVTQTPRYLIKTRGQQVTLSCSPISGHRSVSWYQQTPGQGLQFLFEYFSETQRNKGNFPGRFSGRQFSNSRSEMNVSTLELGDSALYLCASSSDRDNEKLFFGSGTQLSVL.

This clonotype has more than one count but fewer than ten. The genes are TRBV24-1 and TRBJ2-4; the D is unclear. The CDR3 runs to 16 residues. Germline assignment: CDR1 KGHDR and CDR2 SFDVKD. The ends were cut back, 4 bases at V and 8 bases at J, with 20 bases in the middle. This chain's CDR3 is CATSDPSADRFDIQYF. CDR3 DNA sequence: TGTGCCACCAGTGACCCAAGCGCCGACCGTTTTGACATTCAGTACTTC.

The sample holds a few counts of this clonotype. J is TRBJ1-5 and V is TRBV5-5; D remains ambiguous. Germline V lookup: CDR1 SGHKS, CDR2 YYEKEE (reference sequence). Trimming shortened V by 5 bases and J by 2 bases, and 14 bases separated the two germline ends. The CDR3 contains 15 residues. CDR3 nucleotide sequence: TGTGCCAGCAGTCAATCATGGGGTGGCAATCAGCCCCAGCATTTT. Translating it yields CASSQSWGGNQPQHF.

In its sample, this clonotype was seen a few times. V is TRBV10-3 and J is TRBJ2-6; tentatively, D is TRBD1 (6 bases). CDR1 and CDR2 (germline): ENHRY, SYGVKD. Trimming cost V 4 bases and J 4 bases, with 14 bases left between them. The CDR3 length is 16 residues. The CDR3 coding sequence is TGTGCCATCAGTGGACAGGCGCTTTTGGGGGCCAACGTCCTGACTTTC. Translating gives CAISGQALLGANVLTF.

The chain recombines TRBV28 with TRBJ2-1, with unresolved D. The CDR3 contains 14 residues. Germline assignment: CDR1 MDHEN and CDR2 SYDVKM. V was cut by 11 bases and J by 3 bases, with 17 bases left in between. CDR3 nucleotide sequence: TGTGCCGCTGCGGCCGGAGTCCTCTACAATGAGCAGTTCTTC. Translated, it gives CAAAAGVLYNEQFF. Complete variable domain (other parts from reference TRBV28 and TRBJ2-1): DVKVTQSSRYLVKRTGEKVFLECVQDMDHENMFWYRQDPGLGLRLIYFSYDVKMKEKGDIPEGYSVSREKKERFSLILESASTNQTSMYLCAAAAGVLYNEQFFGPGTRLTVL.

This clonotype was counted between two and nine times. The gene calls are TRBV6-5 and TRBJ2-1; no definite D call. The germline V and J ends were trimmed by 6 bases and 2 bases, with 14 bases remaining between them. The CDR3 consists of 15 residues. CDR1 is MNHEY and CDR2 is SVGAGI in the germline V gene. CDR3 DNA: TGTGCCAGCAGCCATGAGACAACAACCTACAATGAGCAGTTCTTC. Its protein is CASSHETTTYNEQFF.

This chain joins TRBV14 and TRBJ1-2, with D hard to call. V was trimmed by 4 bases and J by 2 bases, leaving 14 bases between them. The CDR3 runs 15 residues. Looked up from germline, CDR1 is SGHDN and CDR2 is FVKESK. The CDR3 DNA sequence: TGTGCCAGCAGCCTTTCCGAGGCGTACAACTATGGCTACACCTTC. Protein sequence: CASSLSEAYNYGYTF.

V gene TRBV25-1 combines with J gene TRBJ2-2; 10 positions match TRBD2. This CDR3 has 13 residues. Germline V gene lookup returns CDR1 MGHDK and CDR2 SYGVNS. V dropped 6 bases and J dropped 6; count of bases not matched to a gene: 1. The CDR3 loop reads CASRLAGAGELFF. DNA of the CDR3: TGTGCCAGCAGGCTAGCGGGAGCCGGGGAGCTGTTTTTT.

This clonotype was counted many times. The J gene is TRBJ2-7, the V gene TRBV5-1; D is ambiguous. In germline, CDR1 is SGHRS, CDR2 YFSETQ. V lost 3 bases and J lost 10, with 20 bases in between. The CDR3 extends over 14 amino acids. The CDR3 DNA reads TGCGCCAGCAGCTGTTTTACCCCCACCGAGCAACAGTACGTC. It encodes CASSCFTPTEQQYV.

This clonotype was recorded a few times. The rearrangement joins TRBV7-8 to TRBJ1-1, with TRBD1 matching over 11 bases. The V gene's germline CDR1 is SGHVS and CDR2 FQNEAQ. The CDR3 totals 15 residues. Trimming cost V 3 bases and J 5 bases; bases outside gene matches: 5. The CDR3 nucleotides read TGTGCCAGCAGCTTGAGGACAGGGGGCAGAACTGAAGCTTTCTTT. Translated, it gives CASSLRTGGRTEAFF.

The chain carries TRBV2 and TRBJ2-5; D unclear. Trimming left V 4 bases short and J 1 base short, with 10 bases between. This CDR3 has 14 residues. Germline CDR1 SNHLY, CDR2 FYNNEI. The DNA of the CDR3 is TGTGCCAGCAGTGTCCAAGGAATCCAAGAGACCCAGTACTTC. Encoded protein: CASSVQGIQETQYF.

V and J are TRBV20-1 and TRBJ2-3; 7 bases are a match to TRBD1. V was pared by 6 bases and J by 6 bases, with 12 bases of the junction left unmatched. Per the germline V gene, CDR1 is DFQATT and CDR2 is SNEGSKA (reference sequence). The CDR3 is 14 residues long. The CDR3 loop is CSATPGQSWDTQYF. Here the CDR3 DNA reads TGCAGTGCAACCCCGGGACAGTCGTGGGATACGCAGTATTTT.

The V gene is TRBV2, the J gene TRBJ1-6; D may be TRBD1 (5 bases). With 9 bases removed from V and 1 base from J, the gap between germline ends came to 10 bases. Germline CDR1 reads SNHLY; CDR2 reads FYNNEI. The CDR3 is 14 residues long. This CDR3 reads CASAGGSYNSPLHF. The DNA of the CDR3 is TGTGCCAGTGCCGGGGGGTCCTATAATTCACCCCTCCACTTT.

This clonotype has more than one count but fewer than ten. The V and J genes are TRBV12-3 or TRBV12-4 and TRBJ1-1; 11 bases map to TRBD1. This CDR3 contains 16 residues. V lost 2 bases, J lost 6 bases, and 8 bases stayed unmatched. The CDR3: CASSLNPGQGEAEAFF. In nucleotides, the CDR3 is TGTGCCAGCAGTTTAAACCCGGGACAGGGGGAGGCTGAAGCTTTCTTT.

This clonotype was detected only a few times. Here the CDR3 DNA reads TGTGCCAGCAGGTCCCCGCGGGAGGGGGTCACAGATACGCAGTATTTT. Translation gives CASRSPREGVTDTQYF. The chain combines TRBV7-2 with TRBJ2-3, with TRBD2 matching 9 bases. Germline CDR1 reads SGHTA; CDR2 reads FQGNSA. Trimming cost V 6 bases and J 2 bases; bases outside gene matches: 9. The CDR3 is 16 amino acids.